This TCR beta chain derives from a study of blood T cell repertoires in COVID-19. Sequencing was performed with immunoSEQ multiplex PCR; in TCRdb, only in-frame clones are kept and a portion is missing. The table records a few hundred thousand clones, around 82% of them present only once. Germline V lookup: CDR1 SGHTA, CDR2 FQGNSA. This CDR3 is 15 amino acids long. The V end was cut by 5 bases, the J end by 0 bases, with 14 bases between. The TCR sequence derives from a woman aged 18 to 35 with acute or convalescent COVID-19. The sequenced sample was peripheral blood. The gene calls are TRBV7-2 and TRBJ2-7, with a weak D call TRBD1 (5 bases). The CDR3 region has the DNA TGTGCCAGCAGCAGAGACAGCCTTCTCTCCTACGAGCAGTACTTC. It codes for CASSRDSLLSYEQYF.